What follows describes a single T cell receptor (beta chain). TCRdb independently ran MiXCR on the RT-PCR reads; one entry per CDR3 protein. Of about 230,000 distinct CDR3 sequences listed, around 14% are singletons. The data stem from a study of patients and donors after allogeneic stem cell transplantation. V lost 0 bases, J lost 8 bases, and 13 bases lay in between. The CDR3 is made up of 14 amino acids. Germline V gene lookup returns CDR1 MNHEY and CDR2 SVGAGI. The sample was blood, either unsorted or a sorted T cell fraction (not recorded which). The sequence came from a human donor who was either an allogeneic HSCT recipient or a stem cell or donor lymphocyte infusion donor (not recorded which). It is not recorded whose cells these are; they may come from a transplant donor. The chain recombines TRBV6-5 with TRBJ1-1; D is ambiguous. As DNA, the CDR3 is TGTGCCAGCAGTTACTCGATAGGCGCTCGCGAAGCTTTCTTT. The encoded protein is CASSYSIGAREAFF.